This TCR beta chain was identified during a study of T cell changes during pregnancy in multiple sclerosis. Sequencing was performed with immunoSEQ multiplex PCR; in TCRdb, only in-frame clones are kept and a portion is missing. The sample has 41,000 or so clones; 85% to 95% are singletons. The CDR3 loop spans 12 amino acids. CDR1 and CDR2 from the germline V gene are MNHEY and SMNVEV (reference sequence). V was clipped by 4 bases and J by 10 bases, with 8 bases between them. This TCR derives from a female donor with multiple sclerosis, enrolled in a pregnancy study. The sample consisted of CD8+ T cells from peripheral blood mononuclear cells, taken in the third trimester of pregnancy. The rearrangement joins TRBV27 to TRBJ1-6; D not certain. The CDR3 coding sequence is TGTGCCAGCAGTTCAGTCCTCTCACCCCTCCACTTT. It translates to CASSSVLSPLHF.